This paragraph reports one TCR beta chain. Its target is unknown. Germline is not matched at one junction end, which may reflect a read error. The sample belongs to a study of beta chain features in type 1 diabetes. Study-level points and caveats: A moderate, significant TCRB CDR3 shortening appeared in type 1 diabetes across four CD4+ subsets.

Sequencing targeted expressed TCRB transcripts, as all isolated RNA had been reverse transcribed. Sequencing was performed with immunoSEQ multiplex PCR; in TCRdb, only in-frame clones are kept and a portion is missing. The sample includes roughly 100,000 clones, 25% to 35% of them seen just once. The CDR3 sequence is 12 residues long. CDR1 and CDR2 (germline): GTSNPN, SVGIG (reference sequence). The clonotype comes from a woman younger than 30 with type 1 diabetes. The rearrangement joins TRBV30 to TRBJ2-7; D possibly corresponds to TRBD1 (5 bases). Sequencing was done on a sample of central memory CD4+ T cells from blood. CDR3 sequence reads: CAWSGGGLKQCF. The CDR3 bases are TGTGCCTGGAGTGGGGGCGGCTTAAAGCAGTGCTTC. The full variable domain, rest sourced from reference TRBV30 and TRBJ2-7, is SQTIHQWPATLVQPVGSPLSLECTVEGTSNPNLYWYRQAAGRGLQLLFYSVGIGQISSEVPQNLSASRPQDRQFILSSKKLLLSDSGFYLCAWSGGGLKQCFGPGTRLTVT.